The present TCR beta chain was sequenced within a study of identical twins. The germline V and J ends were trimmed by 3 bases and 7 bases, with 13 bases remaining between them. The CDR3 covers 14 residues. Germline CDR1 is SGHTA and CDR2 is FQGNSA. TCRdb independently ran MiXCR on the 5' RACE reads; one entry per CDR3 protein. The data hold under 900,000 distinct CDR3 sequences, with approximately 13% observed a single time. Study outcomes and limitations: Within beta out-of-frame sequences, the excess sharing observed between twins was weaker.

This clonotype has only a few counts. What it binds is not known. In every case, the donor was a healthy Caucasian. These data were also filed under a second study, of yellow fever vaccine responses in identical twins.

This clonotype was sampled from a young woman in good health. Sequencing was done on a sample of PBMCs. This chain connects TRBV7-2 to TRBJ2-1; D is undetermined. CDR3 amino acids: CASSLAAPSNEQFF. CDR3 DNA: TGTGCCAGCAGCTTGGCAGCGCCGTCAAATGAGCAGTTCTTC.